The 24 T cell receptor beta chains in this list originate from one sample, sequenced in a study of a mutant IDH1 vaccine in newly diagnosed glioma. Assay used: immunoSEQ multiplex PCR; TCRdb lists only in-frame clones, some missing. In the table there are roughly 74,000 clones, about 82% of which are singletons. Time point meaning: week 23, last vaccination. Every vaccine dose comprised 300 ug of mutant IDH1 20-mer peptide plus topical imiquimod. No cognate antigen is known for these TCRs. The material was PBMCs, obtained from a glioma patient whose treatment included an IDH1 peptide vaccine. The source of these receptors is a man between 25 and 39 years old with glioma. Some clones in this sample may be carry-over from other donors' samples.

Notes on this clone: Other DNA sequences in the sample encode the same CDR3. The chain is built from TRBV7-2 and TRBJ1-2; no clear D. Germline V gene data show CDR1 as SGHTA and CDR2 as FQGNSA. V shed 5 bases and J shed 2 bases, with 18 bases lying between them. The CDR3 is 16 residues long. Here the CDR3 reads CASSASWTGENYGYTF. The CDR3, as DNA: TGTGCCAGCAGCGCCAGCTGGACGGGAGAAAACTATGGCTACACCTTC.

The V call is TRBV11-2, the J call TRBJ2-1, with TRBD2 as a possible D gene (5 bases). V was pared by 4 bases and J by 0 bases, with 19 bases between. The CDR3 is 18 residues long. In germline, CDR1 is SGHAT, CDR2 FQNNGV. The CDR3 coding sequence is TGTGCCAGCAGCTCTACGATTGGACTTACGAGCTCCTACAATGAGCAGTTCTTC. It encodes CASSSTIGLTSSYNEQFF.

This chain uses TRBV6-6 with TRBJ1-2, with 7 positions matching TRBD1. Losses at the gene ends were 0 bases for V and 2 bases for J; bases not matched to a gene: 6. This CDR3 has 16 residues. Per the germline V gene, CDR1 is MNHNY and CDR2 is SVGAGI (reference sequence). DNA for the CDR3: TGTGCCAGCAGTTACTCAATCTGGACAGGCAACTATGGCTACACCTTC. This codes for CASSYSIWTGNYGYTF.

V and J are TRBV4-2 and TRBJ1-2; 8 nucleotides align to TRBD1. Germline V gene sequence: CDR1 LGHNA, CDR2 YNFKEQ. The CDR3 is 15 residues long. The V and J ends lost 3 bases and 6 bases, in that order; junction bases with no gene match: 9. The CDR3 DNA sequence: TGTGCCAGCAGCCAGCAGGCAGGGGGCTGGGATGGCTACACCTTC. Protein product: CASSQQAGGWDGYTF.

This clone was observed a handful of times. J is TRBJ1-1 and V is TRBV18; 10 nucleotides line up with TRBD1. Germline lookup yields CDR1 KGHSH and CDR2 LQKENI. With 2 bases clipped from V and 5 bases from J, the junction kept 8 bases outside the gene matches. The CDR3 contains 16 residues. The chain's CDR3 is CASSPETGGGGTEAFF. Written as DNA, the CDR3 is TGTGCCAGCTCACCAGAGACAGGGGGCGGAGGGACTGAAGCTTTCTTT.

The CDR3 reads CASSGTGSSYEQYF. Here the CDR3 DNA reads TGTGCCAGTAGCGGAACGGGGAGCTCCTACGAGCAGTACTTC. The chain joins TRBV19 to TRBJ2-7, with D maybe TRBD2 (5 bases). The CDR3 contains 14 residues. V lost 6 bases and J lost 0, with 12 bases in between. The V gene's germline CDR1 is LNHDA and CDR2 SQIVND (reference sequence).

This clone was found once. The chain employs TRBV2 and TRBJ1-2; D possibly corresponds to TRBD1 (5 bases). Trimming left V 10 bases short and J 4 bases short, with 13 bases between. The CDR3 runs to 12 residues. The germline CDR1 and CDR2 sequences are SNHLY and FYNNEI. The CDR3 nucleotides are TGTGCCACCCAGGATGGGGGCTATGGCTACACCTTC. The encoded protein is CATQDGGYGYTF. Full variable domain (outside the CDR3, taken from reference TRBV2 and TRBJ1-2): EPEVTQTPSHQVTQMGQEVILRCVPISNHLYFYWYRQILGQKVEFLVSFYNNEISEKSEIFDDQFSVERPDGSNFTLKIRSTKLEDSAMYFCATQDGGYGYTFGSGTRLTVV.

V usage is TRBV5-6 and J usage is TRBJ1-4; D gene uncertain. The CDR3 extends over 14 amino acids. Germline CDR1 is SGHDT and CDR2 is YYEEEE. The ends were cut back, 1 base at V and 4 bases at J, with 8 bases in the middle. This CDR3 is CASSLLAVNEKLFF. DNA for the CDR3: TGTGCCAGCAGCTTGTTAGCAGTTAATGAAAAACTGTTTTTT. Supplemented by reference TRBV5-6 and TRBJ1-4, the full variable domain reads DAGVTQSPTHLIKTRGQQVTLRCSPKSGHDTVSWYQQALGQGPQFIFQYYEEEERQRGNFPDRFSGHQFPNYSSELNVNALLLGDSALYLCASSLLAVNEKLFFGSGTQLSVL.

The rearrangement links TRBV30 to TRBJ2-2; D is undetermined. This CDR3 contains 13 residues. V lost 2 bases, J lost 2 bases, and 6 bases lay in between. Germline V gives CDR1 GTSNPN, CDR2 SVGIG (reference sequence). CDR3 residues: CAWSKGNTGELFF. The CDR3 DNA sequence: TGTGCCTGGAGTAAGGGAAACACCGGGGAGCTGTTTTTT.

CDR3: CSAQLSETQYF. The CDR3 bases are TGCAGTGCTCAACTATCCGAGACCCAGTACTTC. The chain is built from TRBV20-1 and TRBJ2-5, with unresolved D. V was clipped by 5 bases and J by 5 bases, with 9 bases between them. The CDR3 has 11 residues. CDR1 and CDR2 (germline): DFQATT, SNEGSKA (reference sequence).

The chain is built from TRBV29-1 and TRBJ1-2, with D perhaps TRBD1 (6 bases). CDR1 SQVTM and CDR2 ANQGSEA come from the germline V gene. The CDR3 is made up of 14 amino acids. V was pared by 6 bases and J by 3 bases, with 17 bases between. CDR3 amino acids: CSVTGLGADYGYTF. Here the CDR3 DNA reads TGCAGCGTGACGGGTCTGGGGGCCGACTATGGCTACACCTTC.

This sequence joins TRBV7-9 and TRBJ2-3, with TRBD2 matching over 10 bases. Per germline, CDR1 SEHNR and CDR2 FQNEAQ (reference sequence). The CDR3 contains 15 residues. After removal of 4 bases from V and 0 bases from J, the junction contained 1 base not matched to a gene. CDR3 in amino acids: CASSSGLASTDTQYF. The CDR3 nucleotides read TGTGCCAGCAGCTCGGGACTAGCGAGCACAGATACGCAGTATTTT.

This rearrangement joins TRBV7-9 to TRBJ2-1; D is unresolved. Per germline, CDR1 SEHNR and CDR2 FQNEAQ (reference sequence). CDR3 size: 15 residues. V was shortened by 5 bases and J by 0 bases, with 11 bases between the two germline ends. The CDR3 DNA reads TGTGCCAGCAGCCCGCCGCGGTCCTCCTACAATGAGCAGTTCTTC. Translation: CASSPPRSSYNEQFF.

The J gene is TRBJ2-3, the V gene TRBV28, with 16 nucleotides matching TRBD2. Germline V gives CDR1 MDHEN, CDR2 SYDVKM. This CDR3 region has 17 residues. Losses at the gene ends were 3 bases for V and 6 bases for J; bases not matched to a gene: 6. This CDR3 reads CASSFPGLAGGRDTQYF. The CDR3 bases are TGTGCCAGCAGTTTCCCGGGACTAGCGGGAGGGCGTGATACGCAGTATTTT.

The rearrangement joins TRBV2 to TRBJ1-3; TRBD1 is a possible D gene (5 bases). CDR1 and CDR2 (germline): SNHLY, FYNNEI. The CDR3 sequence is 15 residues long. The V end was cut by 6 bases, the J end by 4 bases, with 16 bases between. The CDR3 protein is CASRRTLGLGNTIYF. CDR3 coding DNA: TGTGCCAGCAGGAGGACGTTGGGGCTGGGAAACACCATATATTTT.

The chain employs TRBV6-6 and TRBJ2-7; D gene unclear. V lost 7 bases, J lost 4 bases, and 8 bases lay in between. The CDR3 consists of 11 residues. The germline CDR1 and CDR2 sequences are MNHNY and SVGAGI (reference sequence). CDR3 residues: CASTHGYEQYF. The CDR3 region has the DNA TGTGCCAGCACCCATGGGTACGAGCAGTACTTC.

This chain links TRBV2 with TRBJ1-5; no reliable D call. Germline-derived CDR1 and CDR2 are SNHLY and FYNNEI. Trimming removed 4 bases from V and 2 bases from J, with 9 bases in between. The CDR3 is 14 amino acids. Written as DNA, the CDR3 is TGTGCCAGCAGTGGAATGGGCGGCAATCAGCCCCAGCATTTT. Translated, it gives CASSGMGGNQPQHF.

This clone was recorded once. The J gene is TRBJ1-5, the V gene TRBV19, with D possibly TRBD1 on 5 matching bases. Deletions cut 0 bases from V and 6 bases from J, with 9 bases between. CDR1 and CDR2 (germline): LNHDA, SQIVND (reference sequence). The CDR3 is made up of 14 amino acids. CDR3 amino acids: CASSIEGGTQPQHF. The CDR3 DNA sequence: TGTGCCAGTAGTATAGAGGGGGGTACTCAGCCCCAGCATTTT.

This sequence joins TRBV10-2 and TRBJ1-5; TRBD1 aligns across 8 bases. CDR3 length: 13 residues. The germline V gene encodes CDR1 WSHSY and CDR2 SAAADI. Trimming cost V 8 bases and J 8 bases; bases outside gene matches: 8. CDR3: CASGQGNVEPQHF. For the CDR3, the DNA is TGCGCCAGCGGACAGGGTAACGTGGAGCCCCAGCATTTT.

The gene calls are TRBV18 and TRBJ1-5, with unresolved D. Germline CDR1 KGHSH, CDR2 LQKENI. The CDR3 is 13 residues long. The ends were cut back, 2 bases at V and 7 bases at J, with 9 bases in the middle. This CDR3 reads CASSPNLGQPQHF. DNA for the CDR3: TGTGCCAGCTCACCAAATTTAGGCCAGCCCCAGCATTTT.

The chain links TRBV28 to TRBJ2-1; 7 bases map to TRBD1. In germline, CDR1 is MDHEN, CDR2 SYDVKM. Trimming at V came to 6 bases and at J to 6 bases, leaving 11 bases not matched to a gene. The CDR3 spans 15 residues. The CDR3 DNA sequence: TGTGCCAGCAGCCTAACCGGGACAGCCTTCAATGAGCAGTTCTTC. Protein product: CASSLTGTAFNEQFF.

This clone was observed a single time. The genes are TRBV6-4 and TRBJ1-2; TRBD1 agrees at 8 bases. CDR3 size: 15 residues. V gave up 6 bases and J gave up 2 bases; unmatched junction bases: 8. Per germline, CDR1 MRHNA and CDR2 SNTAGT. CDR3 coding DNA: TGTGCCAGCAGATTCCCGGACAGGGTGAACTATGGCTACACCTTC. Translating it yields CASRFPDRVNYGYTF.

The rearrangement links TRBV7-8 to TRBJ1-6; 9 nucleotides line up with TRBD1. J lost 10 bases, V lost 4 bases, and 11 bases had no gene match. Germline V CDR1 and CDR2: SGHVS, FQNEAQ. CDR3 length: 16 residues. DNA for the CDR3: TGTGCCAGCAGCTCCACCCACGGGACAGGGATATCACCCCTCCACTTT. Protein product: CASSSTHGTGISPLHF.

The chain has TRBV6-1 and TRBJ1-1; no reliable D call. This CDR3 has 14 residues. The V gene lost 7 bases and the J gene lost 1 base, with 13 bases spanning the gap. CDR1 is MNHNS, CDR2 SASEGT, per germline. CDR3 coding DNA: TGTGCCAGCACTCAACCCAGAAAGAACACTGAAGCTTTCTTT. The encoded protein is CASTQPRKNTEAFF.